These 12 T cell receptor beta chains share one sample of origin, sequenced in a study of shared clonotypes between healthy human individuals. Sequenced by immunoSEQ multiplex PCR; TCRdb stores in-frame clones only, minus some. The sample includes 110,000 or so clones, about 62% of them seen just once. Sequencing input: memory CD8+ T cells sorted from blood. As to subset: CD45RO+ cells pooled with CCR7-negative TemRA cells. The receptors come from a woman aged 25 to 39 in good health.

The gene calls are TRBV5-1 and TRBJ1-4; D is undetermined. The V and J ends lost 4 bases and 10 bases respectively, with 17 bases between them. The germline V gene has CDR1 SGHRS and CDR2 YFSETQ. The length of the CDR3 is 14 residues. This CDR3 is CASSPLCRSGKLFF. The CDR3 bases are TGCGCCAGCAGCCCCCTTTGCCGGAGTGGAAAACTGTTTTTT.

The chain recombines TRBV19 with TRBJ1-2; TRBD1 matches 8 bases. V was clipped by 4 bases and J by 1 base; unmatched bases: 5. Germline V lookup: CDR1 LNHDA, CDR2 SQIVND (reference sequence). CDR3 length equals 15 residues. CDR3 loop: CASSTQGALNYGYTF. CDR3 coding DNA: TGTGCCAGTAGTACCCAGGGGGCGCTTAACTATGGCTACACCTTC.

The CDR3 coding sequence is TGTGCCAGCAGCTACGGAATGGGGACCGGGGAGCTGTTTTTT. Protein product: CASSYGMGTGELFF. The chain is built from TRBV5-6 and TRBJ2-2; D gene ambiguous. Germline V gene lookup returns CDR1 SGHDT and CDR2 YYEEEE. The germline V and J ends were trimmed by 3 bases and 5 bases, with 11 bases remaining between them. The CDR3 totals 14 residues.

This clone was found a few times. The chain couples TRBV27 to TRBJ2-1; D may match TRBD1 or TRBD2 (5 bases each). The V end was cut by 8 bases, the J end by 10 bases, with 15 bases between. The CDR3 loop spans 12 amino acids. Looked up from germline, CDR1 is MNHEY and CDR2 is SMNVEV (reference sequence). The CDR3 here is CASSEGPPEQFF. In DNA form, the CDR3 reads TGTGCCAGCTCCGAGGGGCCACCAGAGCAGTTCTTC.

The chain couples TRBV5-6 to TRBJ2-1, with D perhaps TRBD2 (6 bases). CDR1 is SGHDT and CDR2 is YYEEEE in the germline V gene. The CDR3 contains 12 residues. V was cut by 7 bases and J by 4 bases, with 9 bases left in between. In DNA form, the CDR3 reads TGTGCCAGCGGCGGGATGTACAATGAGCAGTTCTTC. Translated: CASGGMYNEQFF.

By sample fraction, this clone is medium-sized (0.01 to 0.1%). The rearrangement joins TRBV6-6 to TRBJ1-1; 9 nucleotides agree with TRBD1. This CDR3 has 15 amino acids. Trimming at V came to 5 bases and at J to 1 base, leaving 5 bases not matched to a gene. Germline V gene lookup returns CDR1 MNHNY and CDR2 SVGAGI (reference sequence). The CDR3 sequence: CASSTGTGKNTEAFF. For the CDR3, the DNA is TGTGCCAGCAGTACTGGGACAGGGAAGAACACTGAAGCTTTCTTT.

This chain uses TRBV11-2 with TRBJ1-2; possible D gene TRBD1, 5 bases. This CDR3 has 15 residues. Germline V gives CDR1 SGHAT, CDR2 FQNNGV. Trimming took off 7 bases at V and 6 bases at J, with 21 bases between the two ends. CDR3 sequence (DNA): TGTGCCAGCACCCGCCAATGGGGCGCTATTGATGGCTACACCTTC. It translates to CASTRQWGAIDGYTF.

The chain employs TRBV6-5 and TRBJ2-7; TRBD1 agrees at 9 bases. This CDR3 has 15 amino acids. The trim removed 6 bases at V and 5 bases at J, leaving 11 bases unmatched. CDR1 MNHEY and CDR2 SVGAGI come from the germline V gene. The CDR3 is CASSETGGPFHEQYF. The DNA of the CDR3 is TGTGCCAGCAGCGAAACAGGGGGCCCCTTCCACGAGCAGTACTTC.

This rearrangement joins TRBV28 to TRBJ2-2; D might be TRBD2 (5 bases). The CDR3 contains 15 residues. Germline assignment: CDR1 MDHEN and CDR2 SYDVKM. The V end lost 1 base, the J end lost 3 bases, and 9 bases lay between the germline ends. CDR3 nucleotide sequence: TGTGCCAGCAGTTTATATCGGGGTTACACCGGGGAGCTGTTTTTT. Translated, it gives CASSLYRGYTGELFF. Variable domain in full (rest from reference TRBV28 and TRBJ2-2): DVKVTQSSRYLVKRTGEKVFLECVQDMDHENMFWYRQDPGLGLRLIYFSYDVKMKEKGDIPEGYSVSREKKERFSLILESASTNQTSMYLCASSLYRGYTGELFFGEGSRLTVL.

This clone was observed at least ten times. The V gene is TRBV6-4, the J gene TRBJ2-1; D is uncertain. The CDR3 runs to 13 residues. The germline V gene encodes CDR1 MRHNA and CDR2 SNTAGT. V shed 5 bases and J shed 5 bases, with 10 bases lying between them. The CDR3 DNA is TGTGCCAGCAGTACGGACGGCAACAATGAGCAGTTCTTC. Translating gives CASSTDGNNEQFF.

The chain employs TRBV4-1 and TRBJ2-2; 8 bases fit TRBD2. With V trimmed by 1 base and J by 5 bases, 6 bases remained unmatched. This CDR3 region has 16 residues. Germline V gives CDR1 MGHRA, CDR2 YSYEKL. This chain's CDR3 is CASSQVLGGRTGELFF. CDR3 in DNA: TGCGCCAGCAGCCAAGTTCTGGGCGGGAGGACCGGGGAGCTGTTTTTT.

This clone was seen at least ten times. This sequence joins TRBV6-4 and TRBJ2-2; D not resolved. The CDR3 is 14 amino acids. Germline assignment: CDR1 MRHNA and CDR2 SNTAGT. The germline V and J ends were trimmed by 0 bases and 5 bases, with 7 bases remaining between them. In DNA form, the CDR3 reads TGTGCCAGCAGTGACTCTTTGGAAACCGGGGAGCTGTTTTTT. It encodes CASSDSLETGELFF.